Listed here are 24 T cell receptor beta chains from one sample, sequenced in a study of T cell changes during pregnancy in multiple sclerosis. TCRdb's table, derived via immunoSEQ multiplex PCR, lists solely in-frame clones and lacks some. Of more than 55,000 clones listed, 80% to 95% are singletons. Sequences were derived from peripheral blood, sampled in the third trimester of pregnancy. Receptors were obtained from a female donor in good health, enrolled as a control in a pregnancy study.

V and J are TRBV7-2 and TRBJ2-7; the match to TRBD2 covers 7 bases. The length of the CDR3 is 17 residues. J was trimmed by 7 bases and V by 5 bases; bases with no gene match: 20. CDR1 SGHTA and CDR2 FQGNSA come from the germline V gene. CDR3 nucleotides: TGTGCCAGCAGCCTCCTCACGCCTTCCTGGGAGGGGACGGAGCAGTACTTC. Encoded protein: CASSLLTPSWEGTEQYF.

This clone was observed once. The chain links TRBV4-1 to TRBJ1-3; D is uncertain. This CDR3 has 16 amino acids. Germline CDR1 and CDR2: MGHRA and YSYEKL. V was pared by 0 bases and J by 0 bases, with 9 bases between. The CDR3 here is CASSQEVSYSGNTIYF. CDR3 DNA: TGCGCCAGCAGCCAAGAGGTCAGTTACTCTGGAAACACCATATATTTT.

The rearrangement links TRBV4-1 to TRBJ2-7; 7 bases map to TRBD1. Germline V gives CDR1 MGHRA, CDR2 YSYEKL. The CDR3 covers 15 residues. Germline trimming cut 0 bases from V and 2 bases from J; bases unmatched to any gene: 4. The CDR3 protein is CASSQEGGQPYEQYF. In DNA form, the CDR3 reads TGCGCCAGCAGCCAAGAAGGGGGACAGCCCTACGAGCAGTACTTC.

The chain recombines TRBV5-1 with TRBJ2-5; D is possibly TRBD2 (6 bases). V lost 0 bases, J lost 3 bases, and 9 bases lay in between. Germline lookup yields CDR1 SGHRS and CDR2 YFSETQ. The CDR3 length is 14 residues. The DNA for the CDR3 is TGCGCCAGCAGCTTGGTGTCGGGGGAAGAGACCCAGTACTTC. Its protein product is CASSLVSGEETQYF.

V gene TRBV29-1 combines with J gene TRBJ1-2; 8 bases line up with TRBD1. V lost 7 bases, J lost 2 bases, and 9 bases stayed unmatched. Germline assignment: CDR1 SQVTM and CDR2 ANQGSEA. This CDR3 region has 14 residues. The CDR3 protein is CSATDRAVNYGYTF. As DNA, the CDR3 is TGCAGCGCTACGGACAGGGCCGTAAACTATGGCTACACCTTC.

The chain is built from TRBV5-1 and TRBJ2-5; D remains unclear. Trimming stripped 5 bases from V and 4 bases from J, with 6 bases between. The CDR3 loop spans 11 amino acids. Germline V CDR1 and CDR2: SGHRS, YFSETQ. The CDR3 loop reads CASSDRETQYF. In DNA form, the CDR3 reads TGCGCCAGCAGTGATAGAGAGACCCAGTACTTC.

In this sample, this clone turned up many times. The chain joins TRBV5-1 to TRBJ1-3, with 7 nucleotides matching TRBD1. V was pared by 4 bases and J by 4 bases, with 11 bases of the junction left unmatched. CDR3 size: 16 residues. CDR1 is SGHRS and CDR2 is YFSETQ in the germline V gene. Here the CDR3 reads CASSPDPGTAGNTIYF. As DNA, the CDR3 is TGCGCCAGCAGCCCGGACCCCGGGACAGCAGGAAACACCATATATTTT.

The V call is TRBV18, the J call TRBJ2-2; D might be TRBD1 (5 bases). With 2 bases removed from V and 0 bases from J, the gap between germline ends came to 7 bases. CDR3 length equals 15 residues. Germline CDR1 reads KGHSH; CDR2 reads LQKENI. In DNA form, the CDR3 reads TGTGCCAGCTCACCAGGCAGGGCGAACACCGGGGAGCTGTTTTTT. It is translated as CASSPGRANTGELFF.

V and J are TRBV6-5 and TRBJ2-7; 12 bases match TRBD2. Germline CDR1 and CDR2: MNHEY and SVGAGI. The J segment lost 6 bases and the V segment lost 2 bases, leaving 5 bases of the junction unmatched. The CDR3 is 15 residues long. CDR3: CASSYKGLAGVEQYF. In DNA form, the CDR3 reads TGTGCCAGCAGTTACAAGGGACTAGCGGGTGTCGAGCAGTACTTC.

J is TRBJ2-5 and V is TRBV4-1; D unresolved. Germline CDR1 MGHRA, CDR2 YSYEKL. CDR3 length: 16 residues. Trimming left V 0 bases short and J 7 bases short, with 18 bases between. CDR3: CASSQDYGRIATTQYF. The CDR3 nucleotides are TGCGCCAGCAGCCAAGATTATGGCAGGATCGCAACGACCCAGTACTTC.

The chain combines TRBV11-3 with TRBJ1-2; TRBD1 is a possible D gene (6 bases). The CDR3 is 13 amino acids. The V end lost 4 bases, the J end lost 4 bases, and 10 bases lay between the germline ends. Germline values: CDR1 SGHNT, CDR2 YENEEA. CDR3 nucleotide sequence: TGTGCCAGCAGCTCGGACAGTTTCTATGGCTACACCTTC. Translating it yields CASSSDSFYGYTF. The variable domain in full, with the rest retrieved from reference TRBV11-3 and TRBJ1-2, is EAGVVQSPRYKIIEKKQPVAFWCNPISGHNTLYWYLQNLGQGPELLIRYENEEAVDDSQLPKDRFSAERLKGVDSTLKIQPAELGDSAVYLCASSSDSFYGYTFGSGTRLTVV.

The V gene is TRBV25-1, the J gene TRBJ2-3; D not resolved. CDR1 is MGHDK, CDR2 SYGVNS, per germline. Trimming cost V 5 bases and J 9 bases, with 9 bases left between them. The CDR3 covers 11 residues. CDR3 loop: CASSSGTTQYF. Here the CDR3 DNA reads TGTGCCAGCAGTTCAGGTACCACGCAGTATTTT.

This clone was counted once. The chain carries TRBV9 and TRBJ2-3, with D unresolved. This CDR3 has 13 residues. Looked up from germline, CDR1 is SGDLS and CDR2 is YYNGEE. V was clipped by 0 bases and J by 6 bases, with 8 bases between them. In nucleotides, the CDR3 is TGTGCCAGCAGCGTAGTCGGTTCGGATACGCAGTATTTT. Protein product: CASSVVGSDTQYF. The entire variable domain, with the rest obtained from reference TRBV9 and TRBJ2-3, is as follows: DSGVTQTPKHLITATGQRVTLRCSPRSGDLSVYWYQQSLDQGLQFLIQYYNGEERAKGNILERFSAQQFPDLHSELNLSSLELGDSALYFCASSVVGSDTQYFGPGTRLTVL.

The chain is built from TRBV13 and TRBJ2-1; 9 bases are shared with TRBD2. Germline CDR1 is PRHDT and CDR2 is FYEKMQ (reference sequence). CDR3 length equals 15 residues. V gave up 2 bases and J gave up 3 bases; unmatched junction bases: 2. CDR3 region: CASSLLAGSYNEQFF. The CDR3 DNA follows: TGTGCCAGCAGCTTACTAGCGGGGAGCTACAATGAGCAGTTCTTC.

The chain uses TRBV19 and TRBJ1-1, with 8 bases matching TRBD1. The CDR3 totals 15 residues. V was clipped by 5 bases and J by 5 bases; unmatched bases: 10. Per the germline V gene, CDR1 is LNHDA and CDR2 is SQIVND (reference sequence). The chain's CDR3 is CASSSRDRPGTEAFF. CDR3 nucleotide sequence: TGTGCCAGTAGTTCGCGGGACAGGCCTGGGACTGAAGCTTTCTTT. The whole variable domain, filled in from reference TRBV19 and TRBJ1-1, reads DGGITQSPKYLFRKEGQNVTLSCEQNLNHDAMYWYRQDPGQGLRLIYYSQIVNDFQKGDIAEGYSVSREKKESFPLTVTSAQKNPTAFYLCASSSRDRPGTEAFFGQGTRLTVV.

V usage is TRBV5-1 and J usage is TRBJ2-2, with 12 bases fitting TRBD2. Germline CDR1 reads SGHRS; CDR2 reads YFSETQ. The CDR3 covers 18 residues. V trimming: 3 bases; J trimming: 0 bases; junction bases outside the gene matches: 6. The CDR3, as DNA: TGCGCCAGCAGCTCGAGGACTAGCGGGGCCGCGAACACCGGGGAGCTGTTTTTT. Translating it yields CASSSRTSGAANTGELFF.

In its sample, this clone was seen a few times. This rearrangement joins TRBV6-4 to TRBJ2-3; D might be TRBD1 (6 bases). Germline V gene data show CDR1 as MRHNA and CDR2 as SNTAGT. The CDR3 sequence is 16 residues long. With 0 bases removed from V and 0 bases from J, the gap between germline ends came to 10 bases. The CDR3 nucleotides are TGTGCCAGCAGTGACTCGACGGACAGCAGCACAGATACGCAGTATTTT. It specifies CASSDSTDSSTDTQYF.

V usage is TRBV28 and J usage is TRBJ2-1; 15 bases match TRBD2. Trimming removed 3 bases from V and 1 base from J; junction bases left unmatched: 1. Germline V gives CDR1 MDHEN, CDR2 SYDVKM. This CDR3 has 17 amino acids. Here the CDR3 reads CASSLGLAGGSYNEQFF. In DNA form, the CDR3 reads TGTGCCAGCAGTTTGGGACTAGCGGGGGGTTCCTACAATGAGCAGTTCTTC.

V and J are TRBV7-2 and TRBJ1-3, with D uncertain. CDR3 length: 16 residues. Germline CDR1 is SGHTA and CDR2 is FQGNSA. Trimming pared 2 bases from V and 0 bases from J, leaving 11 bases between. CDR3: CASSLRGETSGNTIYF. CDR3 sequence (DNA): TGTGCCAGCAGCTTACGAGGCGAGACCTCTGGAAACACCATATATTTT.

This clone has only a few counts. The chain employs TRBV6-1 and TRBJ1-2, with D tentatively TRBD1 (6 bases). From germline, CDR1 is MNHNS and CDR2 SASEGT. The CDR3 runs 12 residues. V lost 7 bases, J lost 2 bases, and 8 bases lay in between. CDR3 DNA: TGTGCCAGCACCGACAGGAACTATGGCTACACCTTC. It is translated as CASTDRNYGYTF.

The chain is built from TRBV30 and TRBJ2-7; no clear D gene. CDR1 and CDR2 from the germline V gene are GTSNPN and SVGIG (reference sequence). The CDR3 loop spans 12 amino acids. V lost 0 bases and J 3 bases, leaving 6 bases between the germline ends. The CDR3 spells CAWSVSRYEQYF. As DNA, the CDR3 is TGTGCCTGGAGTGTCTCCCGCTACGAGCAGTACTTC.

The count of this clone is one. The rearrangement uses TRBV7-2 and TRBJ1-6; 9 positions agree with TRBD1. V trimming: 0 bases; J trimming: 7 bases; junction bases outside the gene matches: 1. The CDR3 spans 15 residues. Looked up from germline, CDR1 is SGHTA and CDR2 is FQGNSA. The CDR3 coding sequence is TGTGCCAGCAGCTTAGCCGGGACAGGGAATTCACCCCTCCACTTT. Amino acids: CASSLAGTGNSPLHF.

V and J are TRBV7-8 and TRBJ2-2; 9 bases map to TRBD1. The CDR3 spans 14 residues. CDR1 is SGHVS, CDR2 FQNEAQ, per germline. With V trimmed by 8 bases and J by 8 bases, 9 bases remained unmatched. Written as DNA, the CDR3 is TGTGCCAGCTCAGGGACAGGGCTGGCTGGGGAGCTGTTTTTT. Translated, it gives CASSGTGLAGELFF.

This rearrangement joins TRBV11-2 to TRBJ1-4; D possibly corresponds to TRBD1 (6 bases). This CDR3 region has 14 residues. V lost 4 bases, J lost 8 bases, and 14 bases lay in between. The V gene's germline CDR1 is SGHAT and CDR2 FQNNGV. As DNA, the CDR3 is TGTGCCAGCAGCTCCGCGAGGGGGTTGGAAAAACTGTTTTTT. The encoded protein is CASSSARGLEKLFF.